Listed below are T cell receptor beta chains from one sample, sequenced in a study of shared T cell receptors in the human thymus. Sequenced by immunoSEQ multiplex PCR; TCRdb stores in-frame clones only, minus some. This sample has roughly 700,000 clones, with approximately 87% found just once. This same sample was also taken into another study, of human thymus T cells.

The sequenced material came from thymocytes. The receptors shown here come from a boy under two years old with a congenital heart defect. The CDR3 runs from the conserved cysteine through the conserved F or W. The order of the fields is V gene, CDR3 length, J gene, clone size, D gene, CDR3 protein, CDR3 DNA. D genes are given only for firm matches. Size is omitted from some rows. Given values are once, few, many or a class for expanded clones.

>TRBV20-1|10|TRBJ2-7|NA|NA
CSAKGFRQYF
TGCAGTGCTAAGGGGTTTCGGCAGTACTTC
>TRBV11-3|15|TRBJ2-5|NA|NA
CASSFASGLQETQYF
TGTGCCAGCAGCTTCGCGAGCGGACTTCAAGAGACCCAGTACTTC
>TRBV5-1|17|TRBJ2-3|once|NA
CASSLGVSGGSTDTQYF
TGCGCCAGCAGCTTGGGGGTATCTGGCGGGAGCACAGATACGCAGTATTTT
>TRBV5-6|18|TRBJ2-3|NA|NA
CASSSPPNGVRGTDTQYF
TGTGCCAGCAGCTCCCCTCCCAACGGGGTGAGGGGCACAGATACGCAGTATTTT
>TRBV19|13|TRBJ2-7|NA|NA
CASSRGSSYEQYF
TGTGCCAGTAGCAGGGGCAGCTCCTACGAGCAGTACTTC
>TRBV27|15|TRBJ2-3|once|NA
CASCRQAPFTDTQYF
TGTGCCAGTTGCCGACAGGCCCCCTTCACAGATACGCAGTATTTT
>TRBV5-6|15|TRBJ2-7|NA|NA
CASSSPSTDTYEQYF
TGTGCCAGCAGCTCCCCGTCGACAGACACCTACGAGCAGTACTTC
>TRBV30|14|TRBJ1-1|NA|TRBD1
CACLGGGMNTEAFF
TGTGCCTGCCTCGGAGGGGGCATGAACACTGAAGCTTTCTTT
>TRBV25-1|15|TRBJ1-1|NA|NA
CASSDLRGPATEAFF
TGTGCCAGCAGTGACCTCAGGGGTCCGGCCACTGAAGCTTTCTTT
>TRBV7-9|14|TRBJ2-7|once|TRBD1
CASSSGDSIYEQYF
TGTGCCAGCAGCTCCGGGGACAGCATTTACGAGCAGTACTTC
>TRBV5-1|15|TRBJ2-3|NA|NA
CASSNLRGPKDTQYF
TGCGCCAGCAGCAACCTCCGAGGGCCGAAAGATACGCAGTATTTT
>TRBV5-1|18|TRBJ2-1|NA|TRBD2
CASSFLVPSSGRADEQFF
TGCGCCAGCAGCTTTTTGGTCCCCTCTAGCGGGAGGGCCGATGAGCAGTTCTTC
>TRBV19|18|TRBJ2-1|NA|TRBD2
CASSIGLAGLYTYNEQFF
TGTGCCAGTAGTATCGGCCTAGCGGGACTCTATACCTACAATGAGCAGTTCTTC
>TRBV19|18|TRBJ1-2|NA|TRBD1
CASSIDMRLWDSSYGYTF
TGTGCCAGTAGTATCGATATGCGCTTGTGGGACAGCTCCTATGGCTACACCTTC
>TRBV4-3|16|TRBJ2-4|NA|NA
CASSQGPAVAKNIQYF
TGCGCCAGCAGCCAAGGGCCGGCGGTAGCCAAAAACATTCAGTACTTC
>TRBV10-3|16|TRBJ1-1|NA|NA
CAISDLTPTAITEAFF
TGTGCCATCAGCGACCTGACACCGACAGCCATCACTGAAGCTTTCTTT